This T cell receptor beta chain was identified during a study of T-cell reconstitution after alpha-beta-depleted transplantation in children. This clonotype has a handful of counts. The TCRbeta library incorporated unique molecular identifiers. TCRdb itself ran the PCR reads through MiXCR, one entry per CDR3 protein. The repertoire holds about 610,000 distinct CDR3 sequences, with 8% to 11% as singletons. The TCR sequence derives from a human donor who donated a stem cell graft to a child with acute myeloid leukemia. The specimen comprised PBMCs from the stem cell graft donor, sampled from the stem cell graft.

CDR3 in amino acids: CASSQPGGTGEQFF. CDR3 bases: TGTGCCAGCAGCCAACCTGGTGGGACAGGGGAACAGTTCTTC. The rearrangement joins TRBV14 to TRBJ2-1; 10 nucleotides line up with TRBD1. With V trimmed by 2 bases and J by 13 bases, 8 bases remained unmatched. The CDR3 length is 14 residues. Germline assignment: CDR1 SGHDN and CDR2 FVKESK.